These 24 T cell receptor beta chains share one sample of origin, sequenced in a study of cytomegalovirus exposure and HLA in healthy donors. Primers: 60 Vbeta forward and 13 Jbeta reverse. Data came from immunoSEQ multiplex PCR; TCRdb stores just in-frame clones and leaves some out. The listing records 85,000 to 110,000 clones. The sample comprised PBMCs. These receptors came from a man aged 35-49 years in good health and CMV-seronegative.

The V gene is TRBV7-7, the J gene TRBJ2-3, with no clear D. The CDR3 is made up of 13 amino acids. Trimming left V 5 bases short and J 2 bases short, with 8 bases between. Looked up from germline, CDR1 is SSHAT and CDR2 is FNYEAQ (reference sequence). The CDR3 nucleotides are TGTGCCAGCAGCCACGGGTCCACAGATACGCAGTATTTT. This sequence encodes CASSHGSTDTQYF.

The chain recombines TRBV11-3 with TRBJ1-5; D is possibly TRBD1 (5 bases). Per germline, CDR1 SGHNT and CDR2 YENEEA. The CDR3 totals 15 residues. V lost 5 bases and J lost 0, with 11 bases in between. Here the CDR3 reads CASSPRGNSNQPQHF. The CDR3 DNA reads TGTGCCAGCAGCCCCCGGGGGAATAGCAATCAGCCCCAGCATTTT.

The CDR3 DNA reads TGTGCCAGCAGCTCCCGGGACAACTCCTACGAGCAGTACTTC. As protein: CASSSRDNSYEQYF. The chain links TRBV28 to TRBJ2-7, with a weak D call TRBD1 (6 bases). V shed 6 bases and J shed 0 bases, with 12 bases lying between them. This CDR3 comprises 14 residues. Germline V gene data show CDR1 as MDHEN and CDR2 as SYDVKM. Drawing the rest from reference TRBV28 and TRBJ2-7, the complete variable domain is DVKVTQSSRYLVKRTGEKVFLECVQDMDHENMFWYRQDPGLGLRLIYFSYDVKMKEKGDIPEGYSVSREKKERFSLILESASTNQTSMYLCASSSRDNSYEQYFGPGTRLTVT.

The chain uses TRBV27 and TRBJ2-1; TRBD2 agrees at 9 bases. The J segment lost 3 bases and the V segment lost 6 bases, leaving 9 bases of the junction unmatched. Germline-derived CDR1 and CDR2 are MNHEY and SMNVEV (reference sequence). This CDR3 contains 16 residues. CDR3 nucleotide sequence: TGTGCCAGCAGCACGATCAAGCGGGGGGACTACAATGAGCAGTTCTTC. Translated, it gives CASSTIKRGDYNEQFF.

The rearrangement uses TRBV7-9 and TRBJ2-5, with no clear D. The CDR3 is 11 residues long. The germline V gene has CDR1 SEHNR and CDR2 FQNEAQ (reference sequence). Trimming pared 4 bases from V and 4 bases from J, leaving 4 bases between. The CDR3 spells CASSSRETQYF. The CDR3 DNA follows: TGTGCCAGCAGCTCCCGAGAGACCCAGTACTTC.

The chain combines TRBV30 with TRBJ1-2; D is possibly TRBD1 (6 bases). The germline V gene has CDR1 GTSNPN and CDR2 SVGIG (reference sequence). The CDR3 extends over 13 amino acids. V gave up 3 bases and J gave up 2 bases, with 10 bases separating them. For the CDR3, the DNA is TGTGCCTGGAGCCCCGGGACAAACTATGGCTACACCTTC. Encoded protein: CAWSPGTNYGYTF.

The chain couples TRBV4-3 to TRBJ2-7; 7 positions agree with TRBD1. The germline V gene has CDR1 LGHNA and CDR2 YSLEER. V gave up 3 bases and J gave up 0 bases; unmatched junction bases: 8. This CDR3 is built from 16 residues. The CDR3 protein is CASSQNPGQRSYEQYF. The CDR3 bases are TGCGCCAGCAGCCAGAATCCGGGACAGCGCTCCTACGAGCAGTACTTC.

The chain links TRBV14 to TRBJ1-1; D possibly corresponds to TRBD1 (5 bases). Trimming shortened V by 0 bases and J by 3 bases, and 8 bases separated the two germline ends. The germline V gene has CDR1 SGHDN and CDR2 FVKESK. The CDR3 consists of 14 residues. The DNA of the CDR3 is TGTGCCAGCAGCCAAGATTGGGGGGACACTGAAGCTTTCTTT. It is translated as CASSQDWGDTEAFF.

The V call is TRBV29-1, the J call TRBJ2-5, with a possible D match to TRBD2 (5 bases). Germline V CDR1 and CDR2: SQVTM, ANQGSEA. The CDR3 totals 15 residues. V lost 4 bases, J lost 0 bases, and 15 bases lay in between. The CDR3 coding sequence is TGCAGCGTTGTACCATTATCGGGGAACCAAGAGACCCAGTACTTC. Its protein is CSVVPLSGNQETQYF.

This chain links TRBV6-5 with TRBJ1-6; 10 bases match TRBD1. The ends lost 4 bases at V and 9 bases at J; junction bases unmatched: 0. In germline, CDR1 is MNHEY, CDR2 SVGAGI. CDR3 length equals 13 residues. The CDR3 region is CASSWDRGSPLHF. CDR3 in DNA: TGTGCCAGCAGTTGGGACAGGGGTTCACCCCTCCACTTT.

This chain joins TRBV2 and TRBJ2-2; 14 bases are a match to TRBD2. Germline CDR1 reads SNHLY; CDR2 reads FYNNEI. This CDR3 spans 17 amino acids. Trimming removed 6 bases from V and 0 bases from J; junction bases left unmatched: 3. The CDR3 DNA follows: TGTGCCAGCAGGGGGGGACTAGCGGGGGCGAACACCGGGGAGCTGTTTTTT. This translates into CASRGGLAGANTGELFF.

The chain links TRBV5-4 to TRBJ1-2; 12 bases fit TRBD1. J gave up 4 bases and V 3 bases, and 4 bases lay outside the gene matches. Germline assignment: CDR1 SGHNT and CDR2 YYREEE (reference sequence). The CDR3 has 15 amino acids. The CDR3, as DNA: TGTGCCAGCAGCTCCGGGACAGGGGGCGTCTATGGCTACACCTTC. It yields the protein CASSSGTGGVYGYTF.

The rearrangement joins TRBV30 to TRBJ2-1, with 12 bases aligning to TRBD2. This CDR3 has 14 amino acids. Unmatched junction bases numbered 6, after V lost 2 bases and J lost 10 bases. Germline lookup yields CDR1 GTSNPN and CDR2 SVGIG (reference sequence). Here the CDR3 DNA reads TGTGCCTGGAGTCAACTAGCGGGAGGTAGGGAGCAGTTCTTC. Its translation: CAWSQLAGGREQFF.

V and J are TRBV27 and TRBJ2-7; 7 positions agree with TRBD2. The germline V gene has CDR1 MNHEY and CDR2 SMNVEV (reference sequence). With 5 bases clipped from V and 3 bases from J, the junction kept 7 bases outside the gene matches. The CDR3 has 14 amino acids. In nucleotides, the CDR3 is TGTGCCAGCAGTCAAGATTCGGGGGGCTACGAGCAGTACTTC. This sequence encodes CASSQDSGGYEQYF.

The chain employs TRBV5-1 and TRBJ2-7, with 10 positions matching TRBD2. V lost 3 bases to trimming and J lost 2 bases; unmatched junction nucleotides: 8. The CDR3 has 16 amino acids. Germline lookup yields CDR1 SGHRS and CDR2 YFSETQ. The CDR3 spells CASSSKSGGGTYEQYF. The CDR3 DNA is TGCGCCAGCAGCTCCAAAAGCGGGGGGGGTACCTACGAGCAGTACTTC.

This clone ranks as medium-sized in terms of frequency. The chain joins TRBV2 to TRBJ1-1, with unresolved D. Germline CDR1 reads SNHLY; CDR2 reads FYNNEI. This CDR3 is 13 amino acids long. Trimming pared 8 bases from V and 4 bases from J, leaving 14 bases between. This CDR3 reads CASLFVEGTEAFF. CDR3 sequence (DNA): TGTGCCAGCCTTTTTGTGGAGGGCACTGAAGCTTTCTTT.

The chain uses TRBV10-3 and TRBJ1-5, with D hard to call. This CDR3 comprises 15 residues. V was clipped by 0 bases and J by 1 base, with 7 bases between them. Germline V lookup: CDR1 ENHRY, CDR2 SYGVKD. CDR3 nucleotides: TGTGCCATCAGTGAGTCGGGCACCAGCAATCAGCCCCAGCATTTT. This translates into CAISESGTSNQPQHF.

V is TRBV19 and J is TRBJ1-3; D is unclear. Between the trimmed V and J ends, which lost 5 bases and 0 bases, there was a span of 8 bases. The germline V gene has CDR1 LNHDA and CDR2 SQIVND (reference sequence). The CDR3 spans 14 residues. The CDR3 protein is CASSLQSSGNTIYF. The CDR3 region has the DNA TGTGCCAGTAGTTTACAGTCCTCTGGAAACACCATATATTTT. The complete variable domain, with remaining parts taken from reference TRBV19 and TRBJ1-3, reads DGGITQSPKYLFRKEGQNVTLSCEQNLNHDAMYWYRQDPGQGLRLIYYSQIVNDFQKGDIAEGYSVSREKKESFPLTVTSAQKNPTAFYLCASSLQSSGNTIYFGEGSWLTVV.

The rearrangement uses TRBV14 and TRBJ2-1, with 10 bases fitting TRBD1. V shed 1 base and J 10 bases; nucleotides not matched to a gene: 10. Germline-derived CDR1 and CDR2 are SGHDN and FVKESK. There are 16 residues in the CDR3. CDR3 loop: CASSQGWRQGAGEQFF. CDR3 bases: TGTGCCAGCAGCCAAGGATGGAGACAGGGGGCTGGGGAGCAGTTCTTC.

The V gene is TRBV10-3, the J gene TRBJ1-2; the D gene is possibly TRBD1 (5 bases). The V and J ends lost 7 bases and 4 bases respectively, with 13 bases between them. The length of the CDR3 is 13 residues. Germline assignment: CDR1 ENHRY and CDR2 SYGVKD. The CDR3 region is CAITEGWVYGYTF. CDR3 nucleotide sequence: TGTGCCATCACGGAGGGGTGGGTCTATGGCTACACCTTC.

The rearrangement joins TRBV15 to TRBJ1-2; D gene ambiguous. V was pared by 0 bases and J by 0 bases, with 14 bases between. The CDR3 length is 17 residues. Looked up from germline, CDR1 is LNHNV and CDR2 is YYDKDF (reference sequence). The CDR3 nucleotides read TGTGCCACCAGCAGAGATCTTGGACGGGAACCTAACTATGGCTACACCTTC. Translating it yields CATSRDLGREPNYGYTF. The full variable domain, completed using reference TRBV15 and TRBJ1-2, is DAMVIQNPRYQVTQFGKPVTLSCSQTLNHNVMYWYQQKSSQAPKLLFHYYDKDFNNEADTPDNFQSRRPNTSFCFLDIRSPGLGDTAMYLCATSRDLGREPNYGYTFGSGTRLTVV.

The chain links TRBV19 to TRBJ1-1; no definite D call. Germline CDR1 is LNHDA and CDR2 is SQIVND (reference sequence). The germline V and J ends were trimmed by 4 bases and 3 bases, with 6 bases remaining between them. CDR3 length equals 12 residues. In DNA form, the CDR3 reads TGTGCCAGTAGTAGGCGGGACACTGAAGCTTTCTTT. It is translated as CASSRRDTEAFF.

V usage is TRBV10-3 and J usage is TRBJ2-6; TRBD1 might be the D (6 bases). There are 14 residues in the CDR3. V was trimmed by 5 bases and J by 4 bases, leaving 9 bases between them. Germline CDR1 and CDR2: ENHRY and SYGVKD. CDR3: CAISSGEGANVLTF. The CDR3 nucleotides read TGTGCCATCAGTTCAGGGGAAGGGGCCAACGTCCTGACTTTC.

The V gene is TRBV7-9, the J gene TRBJ2-5; the match to TRBD2 covers 8 bases. V dropped 4 bases and J dropped 3; count of bases not matched to a gene: 10. There are 16 residues in the CDR3. Looked up from germline, CDR1 is SEHNR and CDR2 is FQNEAQ (reference sequence). CDR3 nucleotides: TGTGCCAGCAGCTCCCCTTTTGCGGGGGGTAAAGAGACCCAGTACTTC. Protein sequence: CASSSPFAGGKETQYF.